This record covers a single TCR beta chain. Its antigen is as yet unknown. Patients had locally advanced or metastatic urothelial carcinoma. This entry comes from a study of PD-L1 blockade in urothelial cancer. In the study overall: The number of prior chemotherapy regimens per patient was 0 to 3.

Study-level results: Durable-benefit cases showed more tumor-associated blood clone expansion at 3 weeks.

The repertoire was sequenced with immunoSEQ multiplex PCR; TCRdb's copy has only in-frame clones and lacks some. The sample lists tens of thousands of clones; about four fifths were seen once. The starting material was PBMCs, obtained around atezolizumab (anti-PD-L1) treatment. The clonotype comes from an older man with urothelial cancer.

The CDR3 is CASSQVNAGPYNEQFF. CDR3 bases: TGCGCCAGCAGCCAAGTAAACGCGGGACCCTACAATGAGCAGTTCTTC. The chain is built from TRBV4-1 and TRBJ2-1; possible D gene TRBD2, 6 bases. V lost 1 base, J lost 2 bases, and 12 bases lay in between. The germline gives CDR1 MGHRA, CDR2 YSYEKL. CDR3 length: 16 residues.